This T cell receptor (beta chain) was obtained from a study of CXCR3-negative and CXCR3-positive naive CD8 T cells. Germline CDR1 and CDR2: SNHLY and FYNNEI. The CDR3 has 15 amino acids. In preparing the TRB cDNA libraries, 5' RACE with UMI labels was used. TCRdb reanalyzed the 5' RACE reads, giving one entry per CDR3 protein sequence and no DNA. The listing contains about 62,000 distinct CDR3 sequences. The source of this sequence is a human donor in good health. Some clones in this sample may be carry-over from other donors' samples. The J gene is TRBJ2-7, the V gene TRBV2; TCRdb's D gene call, TRBD2, goes unchecked for lack of DNA. Sequenced material: naive CXCR3- CD8+ T cells from blood. The subset here: CD45RO-CCR7+CD27+CD95- naive CD8+ T cells lacking CXCR3 (TNR3-). CDR3: CASSEGRDLTYEQYF.